A single sample is the source of the 17 T cell receptor beta chains below, sequenced in a study of beta chain features in type 1 diabetes. Every isolated RNA sample was fully reverse transcribed, so sequencing captured expressed TCRB transcripts. The repertoire was sequenced with immunoSEQ multiplex PCR; TCRdb's copy has only in-frame clones and lacks some. The sample holds a few hundred thousand clones, 24% seen once. General study findings and limits: TCRB CDR3s from Type 1 diabetes patients were moderately but significantly shorter in all four CD4+ subsets.

These receptors have no known antigen. Sequenced input: naive CD4+ T cells from blood. Receptor source: a woman in her 30s with type 1 diabetes.

The genes are TRBV7-8 and TRBJ1-2; the match to TRBD1 covers 7 bases. After removal of 5 bases from V and 11 bases from J, the junction contained 11 bases not matched to a gene. Germline V CDR1 and CDR2: SGHVS, FQNEAQ. This CDR3 spans 13 amino acids. CDR3 nucleotide sequence: TGTGCCAGCAGCCCGACCGGGACAGTTTATTACACCTTC. Protein sequence: CASSPTGTVYYTF.

The chain combines TRBV19 with TRBJ1-4; 10 bases align to TRBD1. The length of the CDR3 is 15 residues. The V gene's germline CDR1 is LNHDA and CDR2 SQIVND (reference sequence). V lost 10 bases to trimming and J lost 8 bases; unmatched junction nucleotides: 13. CDR3 region: CATAGYGQGDEKLFF. The CDR3 nucleotides are TGTGCCACCGCCGGGTACGGACAGGGGGACGAAAAACTGTTTTTT.

This clone was detected a few times. The V call is TRBV5-4, the J call TRBJ2-2; D may be TRBD1 (6 bases). The V and J ends lost 4 bases and 4 bases respectively, with 17 bases between them. The CDR3 is made up of 16 amino acids. CDR1 and CDR2 (germline): SGHNT, YYREEE (reference sequence). The CDR3 nucleotides read TGTGCCAGCAGCCGGCTCGACAGGACCGGCACCGGGGAGCTGTTTTTT. It specifies CASSRLDRTGTGELFF.

The chain uses TRBV4-2 and TRBJ2-3, with TRBD2 matching over 10 bases. V shed 2 bases and J 4 bases; nucleotides not matched to a gene: 6. The CDR3 has 16 residues. The germline gives CDR1 LGHNA, CDR2 YNFKEQ. The CDR3 loop reads CASSQSLAGVPDTQYF. The CDR3, as DNA: TGTGCCAGCAGCCAAAGCCTAGCGGGAGTTCCAGATACGCAGTATTTT.

This clone was seen a few times. The V call is TRBV10-3, the J call TRBJ1-1; no clear D. The germline gives CDR1 ENHRY, CDR2 SYGVKD. V gave up 6 bases and J gave up 4 bases, with 15 bases separating them. This CDR3 region has 14 residues. The CDR3 is CAIRRTVEATEAFF. The DNA of the CDR3 is TGTGCCATCAGGCGGACGGTGGAGGCCACTGAAGCTTTCTTT.

The V and J genes are TRBV5-4 and TRBJ1-2, with a tentative D call TRBD1 (6 bases). Looked up from germline, CDR1 is SGHNT and CDR2 is YYREEE (reference sequence). The CDR3 extends over 15 amino acids. Trimming removed 6 bases at V and 2 bases at J, with 17 bases between. In DNA form, the CDR3 reads TGTGCCAGCACCCTGGGGAATACAGGGAACTATGGCTACACCTTC. This codes for CASTLGNTGNYGYTF.

J is TRBJ1-3 and V is TRBV30; no clear D. CDR1 and CDR2 from the germline V gene are GTSNPN and SVGIG (reference sequence). The CDR3 runs to 13 residues. Trimming removed 7 bases from V and 0 bases from J, with 10 bases in between. CDR3 in amino acids: CASAASSGNTIYF. The CDR3 DNA is TGTGCCTCCGCCGCGAGCTCTGGAAACACCATATATTTT.

The chain links TRBV6-5 to TRBJ1-1; D gene ambiguous. Germline values: CDR1 MNHEY, CDR2 SVGAGI. Trimming took off 10 bases at V and 0 bases at J, with 15 bases between the two ends. The CDR3 sequence is 14 residues long. The DNA for the CDR3 is TGTGCCACTACGGGGTTTGGTTTGAACACTGAAGCTTTCTTT. It specifies CATTGFGLNTEAFF.

This clone was found a few times. The V and J genes are TRBV30 and TRBJ2-1, with 13 nucleotides matching TRBD2. Germline V gene data show CDR1 as GTSNPN and CDR2 as SVGIG (reference sequence). With 5 bases clipped from V and 9 bases from J, the junction kept 7 bases outside the gene matches. The CDR3 is 14 residues long. CDR3 nucleotide sequence: TGTGCCTGGGGCGGACTAGCGGGAGTGGGTGAGCAGTTCTTC. It encodes CAWGGLAGVGEQFF.

V and J are TRBV2 and TRBJ2-7; the D is unclear. Germline CDR1 reads SNHLY; CDR2 reads FYNNEI. CDR3 length: 11 amino acids. Deletions cut 0 bases from V and 6 bases from J, with 3 bases between. The CDR3 DNA follows: TGTGCCAGCAGTGAAGCGCGCGAGCAGTACTTC. Amino acid sequence: CASSEAREQYF.

The chain is built from TRBV19 and TRBJ2-1; the match to TRBD1 covers 12 bases. Germline CDR1 LNHDA, CDR2 SQIVND (reference sequence). The CDR3 extends over 17 amino acids. The J segment lost 11 bases and the V segment lost 9 bases, leaving 20 bases of the junction unmatched. In DNA, the CDR3 is TGTGCCAGCTCCGGGACAGGGGGCGGAATCCATATGGTCCAGCAGTTCTTC. This codes for CASSGTGGGIHMVQQFF.

The chain carries TRBV25-1 and TRBJ1-3; D not certain. The germline V and J ends were trimmed by 4 bases and 3 bases, with 7 bases remaining between them. Per the germline V gene, CDR1 is MGHDK and CDR2 is SYGVNS. There are 13 residues in the CDR3. This CDR3 reads CASSAGGGNTIYF. CDR3 sequence (DNA): TGTGCCAGCAGTGCAGGTGGTGGAAACACCATATATTTT. The variable domain in full, completed from reference TRBV25-1 and TRBJ1-3, reads EADIYQTPRYLVIGTGKKITLECSQTMGHDKMYWYQQDPGMELHLIHYSYGVNSTEKGDLSSESTVSRIRTEHFPLTLESARPSHTSQYLCASSAGGGNTIYFGEGSWLTVV.

The genes are TRBV2 and TRBJ1-2; maybe TRBD1 (6 bases). This CDR3 contains 13 residues. Germline assignment: CDR1 SNHLY and CDR2 FYNNEI. Deletions cut 7 bases from V and 6 bases from J, with 15 bases between. CDR3 in DNA: TGTGCCAGCACCTCAGACAGGCGCAATGGCTACACCTTC. Its translation: CASTSDRRNGYTF.

This clone has a handful of counts. The chain joins TRBV11-2 to TRBJ2-7, with 7 bases matching TRBD1. Per the germline V gene, CDR1 is SGHAT and CDR2 is FQNNGV. The CDR3 contains 13 residues. V dropped 5 bases and J dropped 6; count of bases not matched to a gene: 7. The CDR3 DNA follows: TGTGCCAGCAGCGACGACAGGGTGCCCGAGCAGTACTTC. It encodes CASSDDRVPEQYF.

This clone was observed a few times. The gene calls are TRBV19 and TRBJ2-7, with 10 bases identical to TRBD2. The V gene end was trimmed by 1 base and the J gene end by 2 bases; junction bases not matched to a gene: 2. CDR1 is LNHDA and CDR2 is SQIVND in the germline V gene (reference sequence). The CDR3 is 15 amino acids. This CDR3 is CASSIGLAGTYEQYF. Written as DNA, the CDR3 is TGTGCCAGTAGTATAGGACTAGCGGGTACCTACGAGCAGTACTTC.

This clone was recorded a few times. J is TRBJ1-2 and V is TRBV5-6; 9 bases match TRBD1. The germline V gene has CDR1 SGHDT and CDR2 YYEEEE. Losses at the gene ends were 4 bases for V and 8 bases for J; bases not matched to a gene: 6. CDR3 length: 13 amino acids. CDR3 amino acids: CASSPGTGNGYTF. For the CDR3, the DNA is TGTGCCAGCAGCCCGGGGACAGGGAACGGCTACACCTTC. The full variable domain, completed using reference TRBV5-6 and TRBJ1-2, is DAGVTQSPTHLIKTRGQQVTLRCSPKSGHDTVSWYQQALGQGPQFIFQYYEEEERQRGNFPDRFSGHQFPNYSSELNVNALLLGDSALYLCASSPGTGNGYTFGSGTRLTVV.

Only a few counts were recorded for this clone. The chain uses TRBV30 and TRBJ2-5; D possibly corresponds to TRBD2 (5 bases). The CDR3 spans 13 residues. The V end lost 4 bases, the J end lost 0 bases, and 9 bases lay between the germline ends. Germline values: CDR1 GTSNPN, CDR2 SVGIG (reference sequence). CDR3: CAWTAGNQETQYF. CDR3 sequence (DNA): TGTGCCTGGACAGCCGGGAACCAAGAGACCCAGTACTTC.